These 22 T cell receptor beta chains were sequenced from one sample in a study of shared clonotypes between healthy human individuals. Clones were read by immunoSEQ multiplex PCR, and TCRdb kept only the in-frame ones, dropping some. The data hold around 690,000 clones, with about 92% observed a single time. The sample comprised memory CD8+ T cells from PBMCs. Subset meaning: CD45RO+ cells pooled with CCR7-negative TemRA cells. Receptors were obtained from a man younger than 30 in good health. Some clones in this sample may be carry-over from other donors' samples.

The chain carries TRBV15 and TRBJ2-3; tentatively, D is TRBD2 (6 bases). This CDR3 region has 15 residues. With 5 bases removed from V and 4 bases from J, the gap between germline ends came to 16 bases. CDR1 and CDR2 from the germline V gene are LNHNV and YYDKDF (reference sequence). CDR3: CATSEGNGEADTQYF. DNA for the CDR3: TGTGCCACCAGCGAAGGGAACGGGGAGGCAGATACGCAGTATTTT. The full variable domain, in which reference TRBV15 and TRBJ2-3 provide the parts outside the CDR3, is DAMVIQNPRYQVTQFGKPVTLSCSQTLNHNVMYWYQQKSSQAPKLLFHYYDKDFNNEADTPDNFQSRRPNTSFCFLDIRSPGLGDTAMYLCATSEGNGEADTQYFGPGTRLTVL.

The chain employs TRBV11-2 and TRBJ1-2, with D hard to call. The CDR3 has 16 amino acids. The germline V and J ends were trimmed by 5 bases and 8 bases, with 24 bases remaining between them. CDR1 is SGHAT, CDR2 FQNNGV, per germline. The CDR3 bases are TGTGCCAGCAGCGACGGAGTACGTAAGATTATGGGAGGCTACACCTTC. Protein sequence: CASSDGVRKIMGGYTF.

This sequence joins TRBV5-1 and TRBJ2-1; 8 bases are a match to TRBD1. Germline CDR1 reads SGHRS; CDR2 reads YFSETQ. This CDR3 region has 15 residues. The V gene end was trimmed by 4 bases and the J gene end by 9 bases; junction bases not matched to a gene: 12. The chain's CDR3 is CASSLQDRVTFEQFF. The CDR3 DNA follows: TGCGCCAGCAGCCTACAGGACAGGGTAACTTTTGAGCAGTTCTTC. Together with reference TRBV5-1 and TRBJ2-1, the CDR3 gives the full variable domain: KAGVTQTPRYLIKTRGQQVTLSCSPISGHRSVSWYQQTPGQGLQFLFEYFSETQRNKGNFPGRFSGRQFSNSRSEMNVSTLELGDSALYLCASSLQDRVTFEQFFGPGTRLTVL.

V gene TRBV6-6 combines with J gene TRBJ1-5; D remains ambiguous. The V gene's germline CDR1 is MNHNY and CDR2 SVGAGI (reference sequence). Trimming took 1 base from V and 5 from J, leaving 12 bases between them. The CDR3 has 15 amino acids. The CDR3 loop reads CASSYWEGEDQPQHF. As DNA, the CDR3 is TGTGCCAGCAGTTACTGGGAGGGAGAGGATCAGCCCCAGCATTTT.

The chain carries TRBV4-1 and TRBJ1-2; unclear D gene. The V gene's germline CDR1 is MGHRA and CDR2 YSYEKL. Trimming cost V 1 base and J 7 bases, with 10 bases left between them. The CDR3 has 13 amino acids. The CDR3 bases are TGCGCCAGCAGCCAAGGTCTCGGCCCTGGCTACACCTTC. The encoded protein is CASSQGLGPGYTF.

The chain recombines TRBV21-1 with TRBJ2-5; TRBD1 was called by the table and not checked on the DNA. TRBV21-1 is reported as a pseudogene. This CDR3 is built from 16 residues. The CDR3 coding sequence is TGTGCCAGCAGCAAAAATGGGGAAGGGGTCCAAGAGACCCAGTACTTC. It translates to CASSKNGEGVQETQYF.

This clone appeared a single time. The rearrangement joins TRBV11-2 to TRBJ2-1; TRBD2 matches at 11 bases. Germline assignment: CDR1 SGHAT and CDR2 FQNNGV. The V gene end was trimmed by 1 base and the J gene end by 4 bases; junction bases not matched to a gene: 3. The CDR3 runs 16 residues. Here the CDR3 DNA reads TGTGCCAGCAGCTTAGTGGGGACTAGCGGATACAATGAGCAGTTCTTC. Its protein is CASSLVGTSGYNEQFF. Full variable domain (outside the CDR3, taken from reference TRBV11-2 and TRBJ2-1): EAGVAQSPRYKIIEKRQSVAFWCNPISGHATLYWYQQILGQGPKLLIQFQNNGVVDDSQLPKDRFSAERLKGVDSTLKIQPAKLEDSAVYLCASSLVGTSGYNEQFFGPGTRLTVL.

The gene calls are TRBV25-1 and TRBJ2-1; 9 nucleotides agree with TRBD1. Germline CDR1 is MGHDK and CDR2 is SYGVNS. This CDR3 spans 14 amino acids. V trimming: 5 bases; J trimming: 2 bases; junction bases outside the gene matches: 1. The CDR3 nucleotides read TGTGCCAGCAGTTGGACAGGGGCCTACAATGAGCAGTTCTTC. Encoded protein: CASSWTGAYNEQFF.

The V and J genes are TRBV2 and TRBJ1-1, with D unclear. Per germline, CDR1 SNHLY and CDR2 FYNNEI. The CDR3 is 15 amino acids. V was cut by 2 bases and J by 1 base, with 11 bases left in between. The chain's CDR3 is CASSEQPYGNTEAFF. The CDR3 DNA reads as TGTGCCAGCAGTGAACAGCCTTATGGGAACACTGAAGCTTTCTTT. Full variable domain (remainder filled in from reference TRBV2 and TRBJ1-1): EPEVTQTPSHQVTQMGQEVILRCVPISNHLYFYWYRQILGQKVEFLVSFYNNEISEKSEIFDDQFSVERPDGSNFTLKIRSTKLEDSAMYFCASSEQPYGNTEAFFGQGTRLTVV.

The V gene is TRBV7-9, the J gene TRBJ2-1; D might be TRBD1 or TRBD2, each matching 5 bases. Trimming removed 1 base at V and 0 bases at J, with 13 bases between. Germline-derived CDR1 and CDR2 are SEHNR and FQNEAQ (reference sequence). The CDR3 totals 17 residues. The CDR3 sequence is CASSLGMGTLSYNEQFF. In nucleotides, the CDR3 is TGTGCCAGCAGCTTAGGTATGGGGACCCTCTCCTACAATGAGCAGTTCTTC.

This clone was seen more than once but under ten times. This rearrangement joins TRBV15 to TRBJ1-1; D not certain. The germline V gene encodes CDR1 LNHNV and CDR2 YYDKDF (reference sequence). Between the trimmed V and J ends, which lost 5 bases and 5 bases, there was a span of 9 bases. The CDR3 contains 12 residues. CDR3 in DNA: TGTGCCACCAGCCCCGGGCGGACTGAAGCTTTCTTT. This encodes CATSPGRTEAFF.

The chain employs TRBV27 and TRBJ2-7, with a tentative D call TRBD2 (5 bases). CDR3 length equals 13 residues. With 6 bases removed from V and 6 bases from J, the gap between germline ends came to 15 bases. Germline V CDR1 and CDR2: MNHEY, SMNVEV (reference sequence). As DNA, the CDR3 is TGTGCCAGCAGGCCCGGGGTTCTGGGCGAGCAGTACTTC. Its translation: CASRPGVLGEQYF.

This sequence joins TRBV5-6 and TRBJ1-2; TRBD1 matches at 7 bases. This CDR3 is 14 amino acids long. V gave up 0 bases and J gave up 8 bases; unmatched junction bases: 7. Germline CDR1 reads SGHDT; CDR2 reads YYEEEE. In nucleotides, the CDR3 is TGTGCCAGCAGCTTGGCCAGGCAGGGGGGCGGCTACACCTTC. It translates to CASSLARQGGGYTF.

The chain uses TRBV19 and TRBJ2-3; D is uncertain. The CDR3 contains 15 residues. Germline CDR1 is LNHDA and CDR2 is SQIVND (reference sequence). The V gene lost 8 bases and the J gene lost 5 bases, with 20 bases spanning the gap. The DNA of the CDR3 is TGTGCCAGTCGCCGCGAGGCAATAAGTGGAGATACGCAGTATTTT. As protein: CASRREAISGDTQYF.

This clone is a singleton in its sample. V gene TRBV9 combines with J gene TRBJ2-1, with D maybe TRBD2 (5 bases). The CDR3 contains 12 residues. From germline, CDR1 is SGDLS and CDR2 YYNGEE. V was clipped by 2 bases and J by 7 bases, with 7 bases between them. The CDR3 sequence is CASSVPGNEQFF. CDR3 nucleotides: TGTGCCAGCAGCGTTCCGGGGAATGAGCAGTTCTTC. The whole variable domain, remainder taken from reference TRBV9 and TRBJ2-1, is DSGVTQTPKHLITATGQRVTLRCSPRSGDLSVYWYQQSLDQGLQFLIQYYNGEERAKGNILERFSAQQFPDLHSELNLSSLELGDSALYFCASSVPGNEQFFGPGTRLTVL.

The rearrangement joins TRBV6-1 to TRBJ1-1; unclear D gene. CDR1 MNHNS and CDR2 SASEGT come from the germline V gene. The germline V and J ends were trimmed by 5 bases and 0 bases, with 10 bases remaining between them. This CDR3 has 14 residues. The CDR3 spells CASSSHAMNTEAFF. In DNA form, the CDR3 reads TGTGCCAGCAGTTCACACGCGATGAACACTGAAGCTTTCTTT.

This chain connects TRBV28 to TRBJ2-2; no reliable D call. Germline CDR1 reads MDHEN; CDR2 reads SYDVKM. This CDR3 is 14 amino acids long. The V gene lost 3 bases and the J gene lost 5 bases, with 10 bases spanning the gap. CDR3: CASSFGVDTGELFF. As DNA, the CDR3 is TGTGCCAGCAGTTTTGGTGTCGATACCGGGGAGCTGTTTTTT.

The chain has TRBV27 and TRBJ2-2; D is possibly TRBD2 (6 bases). CDR1 is MNHEY, CDR2 SMNVEV, per germline (reference sequence). V was trimmed by 3 bases and J by 8 bases, leaving 10 bases between them. This CDR3 is 13 amino acids long. The CDR3 here is CASSLLATGELFF. The DNA of the CDR3 is TGTGCCAGCAGTTTGCTAGCGACAGGGGAGCTGTTTTTT.

The V and J genes are TRBV6-1 and TRBJ2-3; D remains unclear. The CDR3 length is 12 residues. V shed 7 bases and J shed 7 bases, with 12 bases lying between them. Germline V gives CDR1 MNHNS, CDR2 SASEGT. The CDR3 DNA sequence: TGTGCCAGCAAGACCCCCGTCCATACGCAGTATTTT. Amino acids: CASKTPVHTQYF.

This rearrangement joins TRBV14 to TRBJ2-7; 11 bases are a match to TRBD2. Looked up from germline, CDR1 is SGHDN and CDR2 is FVKESK. Trimming cost V 4 bases and J 0 bases; bases outside gene matches: 17. This CDR3 contains 20 residues. CDR3: CASSLRFRTLAGDASYEQYF. CDR3 bases: TGTGCCAGCAGCCTTCGATTCAGAACACTAGCGGGAGACGCCTCCTACGAGCAGTACTTC.

This rearrangement joins TRBV18 to TRBJ2-1; 8 bases align to TRBD1. CDR3 length: 15 amino acids. CDR1 and CDR2 (germline): KGHSH, LQKENI. V shed 6 bases and J 6 bases; nucleotides not matched to a gene: 10. CDR3 in amino acids: CASSPDRGDGNEQFF. As DNA, the CDR3 is TGTGCCAGCTCGCCAGACAGGGGCGATGGCAATGAGCAGTTCTTC.

The V call is TRBV19, the J call TRBJ2-1, with 9 bases fitting TRBD1. Germline V CDR1 and CDR2: LNHDA, SQIVND (reference sequence). V trimming: 1 base; J trimming: 8 bases; junction bases outside the gene matches: 9. The CDR3 contains 16 residues. This CDR3 reads CASSIVHRGPMDEQFF. The CDR3 bases are TGTGCCAGTAGTATAGTTCACAGGGGGCCGATGGATGAGCAGTTCTTC. The full variable domain, its missing parts supplied by reference TRBV19 and TRBJ2-1, is DGGITQSPKYLFRKEGQNVTLSCEQNLNHDAMYWYRQDPGQGLRLIYYSQIVNDFQKGDIAEGYSVSREKKESFPLTVTSAQKNPTAFYLCASSIVHRGPMDEQFFGPGTRLTVL.